The text below deals with one TCR beta chain. The authors' processing: Researchers report that nucleated cell counts were estimated from reference gene primer amplification. Assay: immunoSEQ multiplex PCR; the TCRdb copy retains only in-frame clones and omits some. V and J calls and clone size are as listed in that table; D and trimming were resolved from the DNA. The table has more than 200,000 clones, approximately 82% seen once. V was cut by 8 bases and J by 1 base, with 12 bases left in between. The V gene's germline CDR1 is MNHEY and CDR2 SMNVEV (reference sequence). The CDR3 is 14 residues long. This sample is drawn from a study of blood T cell repertoires in COVID-19. Study details: Spain, Italy and the United States supplied samples that represented acute and convalescent COVID-19. The cDNA or gDNA used as material had been derived from T cells, B-cell-depleted T cells, or PBMCs.

The sequencing sample was made of peripheral blood. The chain has TRBV27 and TRBJ1-5; tentative D call: TRBD1 (5 bases). This sequence originates from a woman older than 75 with active or convalescent COVID-19. CDR3 nucleotides: TGTGCCAGCGCCAGGGTCTCGAGCAATCAGCCCCAGCATTTT. This sequence encodes CASARVSSNQPQHF.